The 17 T cell receptor beta chains reported below all come from one sample, sequenced in a study of regulatory T cells in long-lasting Graves disease. The authors built TCR beta libraries using iRepertoire HTBI primers and Arm-PCR of CDR3 regions. TCRdb reprocessed the multiplex PCR reads with MiXCR, giving one entry per CDR3 protein. The table lists approximately 400,000 distinct CDR3 sequences, about a sixth of them singletons. Stated time point: newly diagnosed GD, antithyroid drugs for less than 3 months. PBMC RNA served as the TCR library source. The sample in question was peripheral blood mononuclear cells (PBMCs), obtained at new diagnosis, from a patient treated with antithyroid drugs. Source of these receptors: a female donor with Graves disease.

Many counts were recorded for this clonotype. The V call is TRBV11-1, the J call TRBJ2-5, with D possibly TRBD1 on 5 matching bases. CDR3 length: 15 residues. The germline V gene encodes CDR1 SGHAT and CDR2 FQDESV (reference sequence). V shed 5 bases and J shed 5 bases, with 18 bases lying between them. For the CDR3, the DNA is TGTGCCAGCAGCCCCTTGGTTAGACAGCTGGAGACCCAGTACTTC. Translation: CASSPLVRQLETQYF.

The V gene is TRBV19, the J gene TRBJ1-5; D call uncertain. The CDR3 extends over 15 amino acids. The germline gives CDR1 LNHDA, CDR2 SQIVND (reference sequence). V gave up 6 bases and J gave up 6 bases, with 18 bases separating them. The DNA of the CDR3 is TGTGCCAGTAGCTTCCTCGGGAAGGTTAGTCAGCCCCAGCATTTT. Translated: CASSFLGKVSQPQHF. The whole variable domain, filled in from reference TRBV19 and TRBJ1-5, reads DGGITQSPKYLFRKEGQNVTLSCEQNLNHDAMYWYRQDPGQGLRLIYYSQIVNDFQKGDIAEGYSVSREKKESFPLTVTSAQKNPTAFYLCASSFLGKVSQPQHFGDGTRLSIL.

The V call is TRBV20-1, the J call TRBJ2-3; 8 bases line up with TRBD2. CDR3 length equals 13 residues. J was trimmed by 4 bases and V by 6 bases; bases with no gene match: 6. The V gene's germline CDR1 is DFQATT and CDR2 SNEGSKA (reference sequence). CDR3 residues: CSALSGKSDTQYF. The DNA of the CDR3 is TGCAGTGCCCTTAGCGGGAAATCAGATACGCAGTATTTT.

The chain links TRBV2 to TRBJ1-1; D call uncertain. The CDR3 has 15 amino acids. CDR1 is SNHLY, CDR2 FYNNEI, per germline. Trimming shortened V by 4 bases and J by 0 bases, and 12 bases separated the two germline ends. The CDR3 bases are TGTGCCAGCAGTGCCACGACGGTCCTGAACACTGAAGCTTTCTTT. It is translated as CASSATTVLNTEAFF.

This clonotype was counted between two and nine times. The chain employs TRBV18 and TRBJ2-1; no reliable D call. There are 16 residues in the CDR3. V was trimmed by 4 bases and J by 4 bases, leaving 17 bases between them. CDR1 and CDR2 from the germline V gene are KGHSH and LQKENI. The CDR3 DNA sequence: TGTGCCAGCTCACGCGAGCCTGGACCCGTTTACAATGAGCAGTTCTTC. It is translated as CASSREPGPVYNEQFF.

This clonotype was recorded at least ten times. The J gene is TRBJ1-1, the V gene TRBV20-1; weak D call: TRBD1 (5 bases). CDR1 is DFQATT, CDR2 SNEGSKA, per germline (reference sequence). V lost 6 bases to trimming and J lost 3 bases, with 14 bases between them. The CDR3 extends over 13 amino acids. In nucleotides, the CDR3 is TGCAGTGCCCGCTGGGACGGGGACACTGAAGCTTTCTTT. Amino acids: CSARWDGDTEAFF.

The sample holds many counts of this clonotype. The CDR3: CSAIVPSGTGKGLGNQPQHF. The CDR3 DNA follows: TGCAGTGCTATAGTCCCCTCCGGGACAGGGAAGGGGTTGGGCAATCAGCCCCAGCATTTT. The chain is built from TRBV20-1 and TRBJ1-5; TRBD1 matches at 9 bases. The germline V gene encodes CDR1 DFQATT and CDR2 SNEGSKA (reference sequence). The CDR3 has 20 amino acids. The ends lost 4 bases at V and 2 bases at J; junction bases unmatched: 21.

This clonotype was picked up many times. V usage is TRBV5-1 and J usage is TRBJ1-2, with D perhaps matching TRBD1 (5 bases). The CDR3 covers 14 residues. Germline V gene lookup returns CDR1 SGHRS and CDR2 YFSETQ. V lost 6 bases to trimming and J lost 3 bases, with 15 bases between them. As DNA, the CDR3 is TGCGCCAGCAACAAAGGTCGGGACGACTATGGCTACACCTTC. Its translation: CASNKGRDDYGYTF.

This clonotype has just one count. A much larger clone sits a single nucleotide away, making a read error possible. CDR3 DNA sequence: TGTGCCAGCACCAGCCCGGGGGGCCTCTACAATGAGCAGCTCTTC. Translating it yields CASTSPGGLYNEQLF. The chain joins TRBV6-1 to TRBJ2-1; maybe TRBD2 (7 bases). CDR1 and CDR2 from the germline V gene are MNHNS and SASEGT. The CDR3 extends over 15 amino acids.

At least ten counts were recorded for this clonotype. The V call is TRBV4-1, the J call TRBJ2-5, with D tentatively TRBD2 (7 bases). The germline gives CDR1 MGHRA, CDR2 YSYEKL. V lost 1 base to trimming and J lost 5 bases, with 14 bases between them. The CDR3 is 15 amino acids. The CDR3 here is CASSQAGGLGETQYF. CDR3 bases: TGCGCCAGCAGCCAAGCCGGGGGGCTGGGGGAGACCCAGTACTTC.

This clonotype was found many times. V is TRBV20-1 and J is TRBJ1-1, with D possibly TRBD1 on 5 matching bases. Trimming pared 3 bases from V and 4 bases from J, leaving 9 bases between. Germline lookup yields CDR1 DFQATT and CDR2 SNEGSKA (reference sequence). This CDR3 has 12 residues. CDR3 coding DNA: TGCAGTGCTAGCTCGGGGCTCACTGAAGCTTTCTTT. Translated: CSASSGLTEAFF.

The rearrangement joins TRBV20-1 to TRBJ1-5; D possibly corresponds to TRBD1 (5 bases). The germline gives CDR1 DFQATT, CDR2 SNEGSKA (reference sequence). The CDR3 runs 14 residues. V was clipped by 6 bases and J by 2 bases, with 14 bases between them. The CDR3 protein is CSARRGTGNQPQHF. Here the CDR3 DNA reads TGCAGTGCCAGACGGGGCACAGGCAATCAGCCCCAGCATTTT.

This clonotype has a count of ten or more. The genes are TRBV27 and TRBJ1-2, with TRBD1 matching over 7 bases. Germline V gene data show CDR1 as MNHEY and CDR2 as SMNVEV (reference sequence). The CDR3 is made up of 17 amino acids. With 5 bases clipped from V and 0 bases from J, the junction kept 12 bases outside the gene matches. As DNA, the CDR3 is TGTGCCAGCAGTCCCTCGGGTTTAGGGGGCCCTAACTATGGCTACACCTTC. Translated, it gives CASSPSGLGGPNYGYTF.

This clonotype was found many times. The V and J genes are TRBV12-3 or TRBV12-4 and TRBJ1-5; weak D call: TRBD1 (5 bases). CDR3 length: 15 amino acids. V was clipped by 3 bases and J by 5 bases, with 14 bases between them. In nucleotides, the CDR3 is TGTGCCAGCAGTTTCGGGGGAGGGTCCCATCAGCCCCAGCATTTT. It yields the protein CASSFGGGSHQPQHF.

This chain links TRBV6-2 or TRBV6-3 with TRBJ1-2, with TRBD1 identical over 9 bases. The germline gives CDR1 MNHEY, CDR2 SVGEGT. The trim removed 5 bases at V and 5 bases at J, leaving 6 bases unmatched. This CDR3 contains 14 residues. The CDR3 sequence is CASSRGTGLYGYTF. The CDR3 DNA is TGTGCCAGCAGTAGGGGGACAGGGTTGTATGGCTACACCTTC.

This clonotype appeared a few times. V usage is TRBV5-1 and J usage is TRBJ2-3; a weak D match, TRBD2 (6 bases). The CDR3 has 15 amino acids. The ends were cut back, 2 bases at V and 6 bases at J, with 16 bases in the middle. Per the germline V gene, CDR1 is SGHRS and CDR2 is YFSETQ. This CDR3 is CASSFLNGGPDTQYF. CDR3 DNA sequence: TGCGCCAGCAGCTTTCTTAATGGAGGGCCGGATACGCAGTATTTT.

V gene TRBV25-1 combines with J gene TRBJ1-2; no clear D. Germline CDR1 MGHDK, CDR2 SYGVNS. Trimming took 6 bases from V and 8 from J, leaving 13 bases between them. The CDR3 loop spans 12 amino acids. The CDR3 nucleotides read TGTGCCAGCAGGGACGCGGGTAGCGGCTACACCTTC. Translated: CASRDAGSGYTF.